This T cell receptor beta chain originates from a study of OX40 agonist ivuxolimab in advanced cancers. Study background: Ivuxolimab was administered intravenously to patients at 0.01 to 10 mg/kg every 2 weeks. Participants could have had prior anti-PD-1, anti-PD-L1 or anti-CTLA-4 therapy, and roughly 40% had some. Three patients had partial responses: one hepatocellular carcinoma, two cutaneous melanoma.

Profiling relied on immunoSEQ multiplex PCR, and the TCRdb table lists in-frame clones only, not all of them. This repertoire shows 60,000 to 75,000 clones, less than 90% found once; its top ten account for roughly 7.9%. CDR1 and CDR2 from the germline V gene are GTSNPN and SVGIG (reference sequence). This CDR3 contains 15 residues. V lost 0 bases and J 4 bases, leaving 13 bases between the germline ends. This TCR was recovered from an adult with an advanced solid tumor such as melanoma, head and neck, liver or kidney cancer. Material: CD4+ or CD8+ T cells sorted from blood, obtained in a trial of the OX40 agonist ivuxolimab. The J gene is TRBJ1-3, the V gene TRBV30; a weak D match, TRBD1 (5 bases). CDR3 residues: CAWSVLPGGGNTIYF. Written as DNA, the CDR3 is TGTGCCTGGAGTGTATTGCCTGGGGGAGGAAACACCATATATTTT.